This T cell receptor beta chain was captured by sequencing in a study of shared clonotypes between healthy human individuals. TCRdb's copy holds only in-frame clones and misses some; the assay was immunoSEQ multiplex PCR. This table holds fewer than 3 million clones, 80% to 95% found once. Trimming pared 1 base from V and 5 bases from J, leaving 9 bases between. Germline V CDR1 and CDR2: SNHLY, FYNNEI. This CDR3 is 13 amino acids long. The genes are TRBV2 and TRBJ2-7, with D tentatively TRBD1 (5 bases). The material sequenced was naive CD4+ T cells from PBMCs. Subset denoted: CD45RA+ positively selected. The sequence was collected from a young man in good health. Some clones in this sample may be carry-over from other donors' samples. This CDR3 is CASSEEGSDEQYF. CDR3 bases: TGTGCCAGCAGTGAAGAGGGGTCGGACGAGCAGTACTTC. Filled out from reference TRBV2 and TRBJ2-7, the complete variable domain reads EPEVTQTPSHQVTQMGQEVILRCVPISNHLYFYWYRQILGQKVEFLVSFYNNEISEKSEIFDDQFSVERPDGSNFTLKIRSTKLEDSAMYFCASSEEGSDEQYFGPGTRLTVT.